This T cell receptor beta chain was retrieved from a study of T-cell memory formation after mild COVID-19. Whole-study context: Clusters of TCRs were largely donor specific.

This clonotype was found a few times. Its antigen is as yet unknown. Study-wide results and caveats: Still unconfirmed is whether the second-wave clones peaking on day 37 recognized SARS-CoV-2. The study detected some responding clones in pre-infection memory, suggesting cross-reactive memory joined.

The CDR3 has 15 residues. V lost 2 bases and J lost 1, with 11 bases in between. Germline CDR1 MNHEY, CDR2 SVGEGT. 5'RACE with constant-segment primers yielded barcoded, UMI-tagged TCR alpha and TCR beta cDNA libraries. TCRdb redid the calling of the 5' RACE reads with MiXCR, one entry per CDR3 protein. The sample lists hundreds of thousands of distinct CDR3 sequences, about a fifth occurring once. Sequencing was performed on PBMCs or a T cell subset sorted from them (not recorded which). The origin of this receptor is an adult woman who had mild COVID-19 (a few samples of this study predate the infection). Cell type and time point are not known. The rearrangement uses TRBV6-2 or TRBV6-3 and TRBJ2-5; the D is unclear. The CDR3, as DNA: TGTGCCAGCAGTTACCCCGGAGCGCTCCAAGAGACCCAGTACTTC. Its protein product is CASSYPGALQETQYF.